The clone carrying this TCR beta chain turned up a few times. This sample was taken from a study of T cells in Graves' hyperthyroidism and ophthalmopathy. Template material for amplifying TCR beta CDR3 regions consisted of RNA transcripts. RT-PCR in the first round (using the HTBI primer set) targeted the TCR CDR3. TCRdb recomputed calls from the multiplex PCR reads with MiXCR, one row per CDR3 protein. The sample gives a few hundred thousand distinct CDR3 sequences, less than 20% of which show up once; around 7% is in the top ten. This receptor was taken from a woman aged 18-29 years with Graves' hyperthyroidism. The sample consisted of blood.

In DNA, the CDR3 is TGTGCCAGCAGCGCGGACGCTGGGGGGACAAGACTCAATGAGCAGTTCTTC. Its protein product is CASSADAGGTRLNEQFF. The chain uses TRBV9 and TRBJ2-1; D could derive from TRBD1 or TRBD2 (6 bases each). The germline V and J ends were trimmed by 3 bases and 6 bases, with 22 bases remaining between them. Per germline, CDR1 SGDLS and CDR2 YYNGEE. The CDR3 totals 17 residues.